Ten or more counts support the clone carrying this T cell receptor (beta chain). Its target is not known. The record originates from a study of T cells in Graves' hyperthyroidism and ophthalmopathy. General study points: Most thyroid clonotypes expanded above 0.001 appeared in blood too.

RNA transcripts served as the template for amplifying TCR beta CDR3 regions. A first-round RT-PCR of the TCR CDR3 used the HTBI primer set. TCRdb re-analysed the multiplex PCR reads in MiXCR, keeping a single row per CDR3 protein. The table shows roughly 640,000 distinct CDR3 sequences, with about a sixth occurring only once. Duration under 3 months, a NOSPECS grade of at least 4, and a Clinical Activity Score of at least 3 characterized the ophthalmopathy patients. Diagnosis rested on symptoms, serum thyroxine and TRAb, thyroid ultrasound, and orbital computed tomography. Germline CDR1 and CDR2: SGHRS and YFSETQ. V shed 0 bases, J shed 5 bases, and the junction held 7 bases outside the gene matches. The CDR3 sequence is 15 residues long.

The sequence came from a woman aged 40-49 years with Graves' ophthalmopathy. Sequenced sample: blood. The rearrangement joins TRBV5-1 to TRBJ1-2, with 7 bases fitting TRBD1. CDR3 region: CASSLGLTGIYGYTF. In DNA form, the CDR3 reads TGCGCCAGCAGCTTGGGACTGACAGGGATTTATGGCTACACCTTC.